The clone carrying this T cell receptor beta chain was found many times. No antigen is known for it. The identical CDR3 is also encoded by other nucleotide sequences in the sample. V lost 4 bases to trimming and J lost 4 bases; unmatched junction nucleotides: 5. Germline assignment: CDR1 SGHNT and CDR2 YYREEE (reference sequence). This CDR3 spans 14 amino acids. The data derive from a study of T cell clones after liver transplantation. Notes on the study in general: Circulating graft-donor-reactive CD4 TCRbeta sequences fell significantly post-transplant in most of the 8 subjects.

Produced via immunoSEQ multiplex PCR; TCRdb's table is partial and in-frame only. The table has tens of thousands of clones, about two thirds seen once. This clonotype was sampled from a human donor who received a liver transplant. The material was CD4+ T cells from blood, obtained before liver transplant. The rearrangement joins TRBV5-4 to TRBJ2-7; 10 nucleotides align to TRBD1. The CDR3 nucleotides read TGTGCCAGCAGCCGGGCGGGACAGGGGTACGAGCAGTACTTC. Translated: CASSRAGQGYEQYF.